This TCR beta chain was retrieved from a study of shared clonotypes between healthy human individuals. Overall study results and limits: Non-shared clonotypes had lower generation probabilities than clonotypes shared by all four sorted-subset donors. An anticipated effect of sequencing depth on clonotype sharing among donors was recognized. Shared clonotypes: 4.5% to 5% naive CD4, under 4% naive CD8, around 2.2% memory CD4, 0.35% to 0.5% memory CD8.

Points on this clone: Its antigen is unknown.

Germline CDR1 MNHEY, CDR2 SMNVEV (reference sequence). The germline V and J ends were trimmed by 3 bases and 4 bases, with 12 bases remaining between them. This CDR3 contains 14 residues. Sequenced by immunoSEQ multiplex PCR; TCRdb stores in-frame clones only, minus some. The data show 2 million to 3 million clones, 80% to 95% seen once. This chain connects TRBV27 to TRBJ1-1; no reliable D call. Sequencing input: naive CD4+ T cells from PBMCs. The sample's subset: CD45RA+ positively selected. The sequence derives from a man aged 18 to 30 in good health. Some clones in this sample may be carry-over from other donors' samples. The CDR3 region is CASSFDGRSTEAFF. The CDR3 DNA is TGTGCCAGCAGTTTCGACGGACGTTCCACTGAAGCTTTCTTT.